This T cell receptor (beta chain) was identified during a study of blood T cell repertoires in COVID-19. Whole-study context: Samples of COVID-19 (acute and convalescent) were obtained from the United States, Italy and Spain. T cells, B-cell-depleted T cells, or PBMCs provided the cDNA or gDNA that served as material.

With 6 bases clipped from V and 2 bases from J, the junction kept 6 bases outside the gene matches. The CDR3 has 14 amino acids. Germline assignment: CDR1 SNHLY and CDR2 FYNNEI. Original methodology: Amplification of reference gene primers was used by the study to estimate nucleated cell counts. Some clones are missing from TCRdb's copy, which holds only in-frame ones; the method was immunoSEQ multiplex PCR. The V and J calls and clone size come from that table; D and trimming were worked out from the DNA. The repertoire holds approximately 260,000 clones, 82% seen once, with 9.5% to 15% in the top ten.

Sequenced material: peripheral blood. J is TRBJ1-2 and V is TRBV2; 7 nucleotides line up with TRBD1. This TCR derives from a woman aged 55-70 years with active or convalescent COVID-19. The CDR3 DNA follows: TGTGCCAGCAGGGGGGACAGAGAAAACTATGGCTACACCTTC. It yields the protein CASRGDRENYGYTF.